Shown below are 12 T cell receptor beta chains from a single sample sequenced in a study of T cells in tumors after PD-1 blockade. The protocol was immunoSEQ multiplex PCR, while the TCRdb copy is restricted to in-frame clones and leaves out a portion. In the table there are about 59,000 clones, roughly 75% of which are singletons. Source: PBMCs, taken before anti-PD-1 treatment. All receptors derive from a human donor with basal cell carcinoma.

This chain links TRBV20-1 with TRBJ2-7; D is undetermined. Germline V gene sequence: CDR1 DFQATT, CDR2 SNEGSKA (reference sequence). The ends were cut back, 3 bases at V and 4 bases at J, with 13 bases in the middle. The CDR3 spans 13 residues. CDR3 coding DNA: TGCAGTGCTAGTCCGGGCCCTCCATACGAGCAGTACTTC. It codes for CSASPGPPYEQYF.

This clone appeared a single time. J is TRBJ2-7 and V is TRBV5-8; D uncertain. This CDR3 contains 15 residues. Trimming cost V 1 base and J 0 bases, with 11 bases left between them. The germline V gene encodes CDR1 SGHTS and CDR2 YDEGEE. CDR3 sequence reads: CASSLSRNPSYEQYF. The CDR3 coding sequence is TGTGCCAGCAGCTTGTCCCGAAACCCCTCCTACGAGCAGTACTTC.

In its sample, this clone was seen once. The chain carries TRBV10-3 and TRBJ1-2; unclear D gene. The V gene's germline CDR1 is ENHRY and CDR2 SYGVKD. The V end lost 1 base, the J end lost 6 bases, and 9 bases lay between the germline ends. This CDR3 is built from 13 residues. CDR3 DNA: TGTGCCATCAGTGAGTACAATTCAAATGGCTACACCTTC. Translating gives CAISEYNSNGYTF.

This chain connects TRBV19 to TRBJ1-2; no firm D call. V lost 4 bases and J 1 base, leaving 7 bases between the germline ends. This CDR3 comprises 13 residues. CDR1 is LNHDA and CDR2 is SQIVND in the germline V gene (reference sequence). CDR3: CASSSQINYGYTF. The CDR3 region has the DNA TGTGCCAGTAGTAGCCAAATTAACTATGGCTACACCTTC.

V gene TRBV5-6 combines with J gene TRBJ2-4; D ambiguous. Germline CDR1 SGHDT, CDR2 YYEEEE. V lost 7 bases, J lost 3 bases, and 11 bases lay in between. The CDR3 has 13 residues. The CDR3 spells CASGRWGKNIQYF. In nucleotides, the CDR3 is TGTGCCAGCGGGCGATGGGGCAAAAACATTCAGTACTTC.

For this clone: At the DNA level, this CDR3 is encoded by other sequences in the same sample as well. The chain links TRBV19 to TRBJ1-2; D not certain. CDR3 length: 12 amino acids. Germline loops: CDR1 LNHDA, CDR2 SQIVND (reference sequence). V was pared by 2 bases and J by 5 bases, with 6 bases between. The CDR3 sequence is CASSISVYGYTF. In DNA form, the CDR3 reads TGTGCCAGTAGTATATCGGTTTATGGCTACACCTTC.

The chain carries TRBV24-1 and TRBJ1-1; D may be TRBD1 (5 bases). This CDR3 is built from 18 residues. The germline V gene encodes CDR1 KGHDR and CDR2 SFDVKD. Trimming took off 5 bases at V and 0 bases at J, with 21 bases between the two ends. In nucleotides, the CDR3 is TGTGCCACCAGTGTATACGGCCTCTGGGGGGTTATGAACACTGAAGCTTTCTTT. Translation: CATSVYGLWGVMNTEAFF.

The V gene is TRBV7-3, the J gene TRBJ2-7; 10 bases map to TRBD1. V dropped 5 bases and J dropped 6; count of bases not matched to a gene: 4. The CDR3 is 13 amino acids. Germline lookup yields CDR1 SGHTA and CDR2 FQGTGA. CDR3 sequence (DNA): TGTGCCAGCAGCCGGGACAGGGGATCCGAGCAGTACTTC. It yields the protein CASSRDRGSEQYF.

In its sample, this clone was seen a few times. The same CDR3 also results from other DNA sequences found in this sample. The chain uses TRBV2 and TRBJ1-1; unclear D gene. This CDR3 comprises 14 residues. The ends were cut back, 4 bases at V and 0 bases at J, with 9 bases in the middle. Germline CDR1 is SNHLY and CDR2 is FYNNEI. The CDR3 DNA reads TGTGCCAGCAGTGGTAGGCTCATGAACACTGAAGCTTTCTTT. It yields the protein CASSGRLMNTEAFF.

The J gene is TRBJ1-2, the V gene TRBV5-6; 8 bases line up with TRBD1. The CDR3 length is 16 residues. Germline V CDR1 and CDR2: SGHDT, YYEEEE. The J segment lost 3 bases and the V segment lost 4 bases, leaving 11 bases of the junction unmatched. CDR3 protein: CASSIDRGNRDYGYTF. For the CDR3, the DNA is TGTGCCAGCAGCATTGACAGGGGAAACCGCGACTATGGCTACACCTTC. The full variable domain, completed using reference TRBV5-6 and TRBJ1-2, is DAGVTQSPTHLIKTRGQQVTLRCSPKSGHDTVSWYQQALGQGPQFIFQYYEEEERQRGNFPDRFSGHQFPNYSSELNVNALLLGDSALYLCASSIDRGNRDYGYTFGSGTRLTVV.

The CDR3 here is CASSTPWTATLYEQYF. The CDR3 DNA reads TGTGCCAGTAGTACTCCCTGGACGGCAACCCTCTACGAGCAGTACTTC. V is TRBV19 and J is TRBJ2-7; D uncertain. This CDR3 is 16 amino acids long. Germline assignment: CDR1 LNHDA and CDR2 SQIVND (reference sequence). V gave up 4 bases and J gave up 3 bases, with 19 bases separating them.

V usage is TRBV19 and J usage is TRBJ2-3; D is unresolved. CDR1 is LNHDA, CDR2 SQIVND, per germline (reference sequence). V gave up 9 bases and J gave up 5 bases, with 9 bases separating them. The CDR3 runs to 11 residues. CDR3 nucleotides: TGTGCCAGCACCGTAGGAGATACGCAGTATTTT. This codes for CASTVGDTQYF.